This TCR beta chain was sequenced for a study of OX40 agonist ivuxolimab in advanced cancers. Notes on the research overall: Ivuxolimab, which targeted the costimulatory receptor OX40 (CD134), was an agonistic, fully human IgG2 monoclonal antibody. The dose-escalation cohort was roughly 80% male with a mean age of about 60 years, ranging from about 23 to 85. Prior anti-PD-1, anti-PD-L1 or anti-CTLA-4 therapy was permitted, and approximately 39% of dose-escalation patients had received checkpoint inhibitors. The paper reports the monotherapy dose-escalation portion (N = 52 patients) of the phase I ivuxolimab trial. Of the 50 to 55 patients in dose escalation, about 20 had hepatocellular carcinoma, about 15 had melanoma, 9 had renal cell carcinoma and 9 had head and neck cancer. The purpose of peripheral TCRbeta sequencing was to test whether ivuxolimab changed TCR sequence diversity and led to clonal T-cell expansion. Intravenous ivuxolimab was administered to patients every 2 weeks at six dose levels: 0.01, 0.1, 0.3, 1.5, 3 and 10 mg/kg. Partial responses were achieved by three dose-escalation patients, of whom one had hepatocellular carcinoma and two had cutaneous melanoma. Study-wide findings and limitations: Partial responders in the 0.1-3.0 mg/kg groups had among the lowest normalized peripheral clonal expansion, especially among CD8+ T cells. Low levels of normalized T-cell clonal expansion were also seen in some patients who did not respond. Which antigens the clonally expanded peripheral T cells were specific for was not determined. Clonal expansion of both CD4+ and CD8+ blood T cells was observed from baseline to week 6 at doses 0.1 to 3.0 mg/kg. On average, CD8+ T cells showed more expanded clones than CD4+ T cells after ivuxolimab.

Genomic DNA was isolated from the sorted cells so that the TCRbeta CDR3 region could be sequenced. TCRbeta CDR3 regions were sequenced using the immunoSEQ Assay. The table was pulled from immuneACCESS by TCRdb, which kept in-frame rearrangements only. Such tables lose some clones; where checked, under half of the loss comes from unresolved V genes, and the rest has no known cause. For this sample the table gives approximately 77,000 clones, of which 90% were detected only once. The ten biggest clones cover about 1.8% of the sample. The trial excluded patients who had a history of autoimmune disease or were on systemic immunosuppression. Peripheral blood for TCR sequencing was collected from all dose cohorts at baseline, on cycle 4 day 1, and on cycle 7 day 1. Samples came from an open-label, multicenter, first-in-human phase I dose-escalation trial of ivuxolimab. Adults with locally advanced or metastatic melanoma, renal cell carcinoma, hepatocellular carcinoma or head and neck squamous cell carcinoma were enrolled in the trial. Before TCR sequencing, CD4+ and CD8+ T cells were separately sorted from peripheral blood.

CDR1 and CDR2 are read off the germline V gene as SQVTM and ANQGSEA. Germline trimming amounts to 5 bases on V and 13 bases on J, with 12 as the count of junction bases outside the gene matches. The CDR3 sequence holds 12 residues, the cysteine and phenylalanine included. Just CDR3 DNA is preserved here, 36 bases in frame from base 1. About this clone itself: Its antigen is currently not known. No qualities accompany the bases; no much larger clone lies one base away.

Source: CD4+ or CD8+ T cells sorted from blood, taken in a trial of the OX40 agonist ivuxolimab. The chain is assembled from TRBV29-1 and TRBJ1-1; 8 nucleotides in the junction match TRBD1. The sequence came from an adult with an advanced solid tumor such as melanoma, head and neck, liver or kidney cancer. The bases read TGCAGCGTTCGATTCGGACAGGGCCGGGATTTCTTT. Its translation reads: CSVRFGQGRDFF.